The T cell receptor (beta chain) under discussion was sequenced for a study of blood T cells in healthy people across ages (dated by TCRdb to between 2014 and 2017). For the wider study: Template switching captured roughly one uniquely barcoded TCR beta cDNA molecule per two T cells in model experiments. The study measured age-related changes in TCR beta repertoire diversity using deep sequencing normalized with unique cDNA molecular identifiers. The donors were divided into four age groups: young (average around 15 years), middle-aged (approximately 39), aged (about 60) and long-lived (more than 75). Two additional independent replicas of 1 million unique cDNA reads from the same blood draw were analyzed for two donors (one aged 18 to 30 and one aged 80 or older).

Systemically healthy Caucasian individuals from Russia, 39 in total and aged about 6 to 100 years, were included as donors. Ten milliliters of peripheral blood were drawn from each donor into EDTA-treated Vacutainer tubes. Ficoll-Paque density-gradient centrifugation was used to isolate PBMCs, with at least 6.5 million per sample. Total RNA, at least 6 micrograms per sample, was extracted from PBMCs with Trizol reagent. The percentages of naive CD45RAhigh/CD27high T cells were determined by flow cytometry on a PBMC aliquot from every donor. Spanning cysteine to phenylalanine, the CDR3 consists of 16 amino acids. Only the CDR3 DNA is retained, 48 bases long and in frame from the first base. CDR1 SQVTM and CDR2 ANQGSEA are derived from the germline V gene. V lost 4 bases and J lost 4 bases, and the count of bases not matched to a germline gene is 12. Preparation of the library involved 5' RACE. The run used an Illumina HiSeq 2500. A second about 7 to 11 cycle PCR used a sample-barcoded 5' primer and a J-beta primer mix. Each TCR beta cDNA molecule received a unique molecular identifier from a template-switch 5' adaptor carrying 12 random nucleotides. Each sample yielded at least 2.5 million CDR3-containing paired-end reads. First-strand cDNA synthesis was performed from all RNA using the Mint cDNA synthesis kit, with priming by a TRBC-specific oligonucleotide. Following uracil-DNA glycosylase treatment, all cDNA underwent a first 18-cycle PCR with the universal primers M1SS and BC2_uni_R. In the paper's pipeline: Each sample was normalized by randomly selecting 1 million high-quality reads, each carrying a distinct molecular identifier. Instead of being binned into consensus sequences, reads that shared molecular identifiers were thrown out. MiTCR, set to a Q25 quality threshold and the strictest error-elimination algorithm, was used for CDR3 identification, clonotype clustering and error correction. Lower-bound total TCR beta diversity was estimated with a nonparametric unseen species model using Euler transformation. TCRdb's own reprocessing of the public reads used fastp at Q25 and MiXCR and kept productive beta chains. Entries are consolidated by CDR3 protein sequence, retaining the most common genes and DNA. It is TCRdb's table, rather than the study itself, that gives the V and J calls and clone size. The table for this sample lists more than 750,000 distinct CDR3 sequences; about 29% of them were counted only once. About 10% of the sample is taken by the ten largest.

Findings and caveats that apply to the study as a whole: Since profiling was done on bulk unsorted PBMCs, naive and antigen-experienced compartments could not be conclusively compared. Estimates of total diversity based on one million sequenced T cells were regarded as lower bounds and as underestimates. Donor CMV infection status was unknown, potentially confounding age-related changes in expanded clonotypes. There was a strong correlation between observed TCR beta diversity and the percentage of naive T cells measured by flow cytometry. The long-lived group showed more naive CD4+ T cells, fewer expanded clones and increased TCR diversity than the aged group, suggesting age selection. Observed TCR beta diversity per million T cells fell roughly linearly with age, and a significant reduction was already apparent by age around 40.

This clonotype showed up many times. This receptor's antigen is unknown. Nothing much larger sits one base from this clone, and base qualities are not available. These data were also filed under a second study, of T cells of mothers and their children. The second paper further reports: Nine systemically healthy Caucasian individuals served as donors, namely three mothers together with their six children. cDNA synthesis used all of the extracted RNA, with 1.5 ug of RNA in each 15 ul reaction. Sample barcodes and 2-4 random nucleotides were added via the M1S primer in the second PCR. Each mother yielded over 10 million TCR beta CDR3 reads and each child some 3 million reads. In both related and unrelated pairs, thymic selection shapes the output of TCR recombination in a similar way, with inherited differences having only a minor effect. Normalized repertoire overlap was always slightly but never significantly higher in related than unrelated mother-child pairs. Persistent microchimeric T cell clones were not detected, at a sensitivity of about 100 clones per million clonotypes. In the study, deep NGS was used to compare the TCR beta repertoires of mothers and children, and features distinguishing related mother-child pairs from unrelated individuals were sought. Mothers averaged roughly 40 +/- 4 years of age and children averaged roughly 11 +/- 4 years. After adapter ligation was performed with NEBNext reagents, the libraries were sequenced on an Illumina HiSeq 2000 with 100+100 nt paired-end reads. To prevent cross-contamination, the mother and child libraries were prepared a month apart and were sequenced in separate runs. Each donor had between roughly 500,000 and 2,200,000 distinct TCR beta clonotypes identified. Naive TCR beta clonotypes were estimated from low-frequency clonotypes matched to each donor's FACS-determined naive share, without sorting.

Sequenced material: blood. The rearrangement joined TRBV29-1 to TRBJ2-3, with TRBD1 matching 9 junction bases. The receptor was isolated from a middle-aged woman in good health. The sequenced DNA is TGCAGCGTTGGGGGACCCGGGACAGGGCGAGCAGATACGCAGTATTTT. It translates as CSVGGPGTGRADTQYF.